This T cell receptor (beta chain) was recorded in a study of response to subunit inactivated influenza vaccine. This clonotype was observed a few times. Its antigen is unknown. Notes on the study in general: It was suggested by the authors that few new T cells are recruited by each seasonal influenza vaccination.

Via MiXCR, TCRdb re-called the RT-PCR reads, giving one row per CDR3 protein. There are some 800,000 distinct CDR3 sequences in the sample; around 21% occur only once, and roughly a tenth lies in the top ten. This CDR3 spans 13 amino acids. Trimming cost V 4 bases and J 5 bases; bases outside gene matches: 5. Germline V lookup: CDR1 SQVTM, CDR2 ANQGSEA. The sequence was collected from a man aged 50 or older who received an inactivated influenza vaccine. The J gene is TRBJ1-5, the V gene TRBV29-1; 7 nucleotides agree with TRBD1. The sample in question was PBMCs from blood, obtained 4 to 6 days after vaccination. CDR3 sequence: CSVGQGGDQPQHF. The CDR3 coding sequence is TGCAGCGTTGGCCAGGGGGGCGATCAGCCCCAGCATTTT.